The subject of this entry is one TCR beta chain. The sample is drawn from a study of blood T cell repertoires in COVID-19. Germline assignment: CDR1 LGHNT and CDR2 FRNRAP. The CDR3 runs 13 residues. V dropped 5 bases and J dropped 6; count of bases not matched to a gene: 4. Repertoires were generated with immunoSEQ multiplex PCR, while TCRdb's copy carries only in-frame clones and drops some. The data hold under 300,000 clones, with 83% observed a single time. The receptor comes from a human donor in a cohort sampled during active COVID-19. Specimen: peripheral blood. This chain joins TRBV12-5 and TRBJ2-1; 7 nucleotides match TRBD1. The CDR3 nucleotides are TGTGCTAGTGGTCGACGGACAGGCAATGAGCAGTTCTTC. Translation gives CASGRRTGNEQFF.